This TCR beta chain came from a study of T cell responses to AZD1222 COVID-19 vaccine. The study, taken as a whole, reports: Only six people who got AZD1222 tested seropositive at baseline. Receipt of two AZD1222 doses was followed by a rise in Spike-specific TCR breadth and depth. White British people made up most donors, females outnumbered males, and clonal diversity was possibly underestimated.

CDR1 and CDR2 (germline): MGHRA, YSYEKL. Between the trimmed V and J ends, which lost 3 bases and 8 bases, there was a span of 17 bases. This CDR3 is built from 15 residues. Produced via immunoSEQ multiplex PCR; TCRdb's table is partial and in-frame only. The sample has 150,000 or so clones, about 91% seen once. Notes on this clone: Its target is not known.

Sample: peripheral blood, taken 28 days after the second AZD1222 dose. This receptor was identified in an adult who received the AZD1222 COVID-19 vaccine. The chain uses TRBV4-1 and TRBJ1-3, with a possible D match to TRBD1 (5 bases). The CDR3 protein is CASSHRDRAVDTIYF. CDR3 DNA: TGCGCCAGCAGCCACCGAGACAGAGCTGTAGACACCATATATTTT.